The 8 T cell receptor beta chains listed next were all sequenced from one sample in a study of OX40 agonist ivuxolimab in advanced cancers. Method: immunoSEQ multiplex PCR; TCRdb's copy keeps in-frame clones and lacks some. The sample has under 55,000 clones, approximately 88% seen once. Sequences were derived from CD4+ or CD8+ T cells sorted from blood, sampled in a trial of the OX40 agonist ivuxolimab. These receptors came from an adult with an advanced solid tumor such as melanoma, head and neck, liver or kidney cancer.

In its sample, this clone was seen a few times. The V and J genes are TRBV5-1 and TRBJ2-3, with D hard to call. Trimming took 0 bases from V and 0 from J, leaving 8 bases between them. The germline V gene has CDR1 SGHRS and CDR2 YFSETQ. The CDR3 contains 15 residues. In DNA, the CDR3 is TGCGCCAGCAGCTTGGGGGCAAGTAGCACAGATACGCAGTATTTT. Its protein product is CASSLGASSTDTQYF.

The V and J genes are TRBV5-1 and TRBJ1-2; no definite D call. V was shortened by 4 bases and J by 2 bases, with 6 bases between the two germline ends. This CDR3 has 12 residues. CDR1 SGHRS and CDR2 YFSETQ come from the germline V gene. CDR3 sequence: CASSQDNYGYTF. CDR3 bases: TGCGCCAGCAGCCAGGACAACTATGGCTACACCTTC. Using reference TRBV5-1 and TRBJ1-2 for the parts outside the CDR3, the full variable domain is KAGVTQTPRYLIKTRGQQVTLSCSPISGHRSVSWYQQTPGQGLQFLFEYFSETQRNKGNFPGRFSGRQFSNSRSEMNVSTLELGDSALYLCASSQDNYGYTFGSGTRLTVV.

The gene calls are TRBV15 and TRBJ2-2; D unclear. Between the trimmed V and J ends, which lost 0 bases and 2 bases, there was a span of 10 bases. The CDR3 sequence is 16 residues long. Germline V lookup: CDR1 LNHNV, CDR2 YYDKDF (reference sequence). For the CDR3, the DNA is TGTGCCACCAGCAGAGATTCAGCTGCTAACACCGGGGAGCTGTTTTTT. Translated, it gives CATSRDSAANTGELFF.

The chain carries TRBV7-2 and TRBJ2-1, with D unresolved. With 1 base removed from V and 0 bases from J, the gap between germline ends came to 7 bases. CDR3 length: 15 amino acids. Germline assignment: CDR1 SGHTA and CDR2 FQGNSA. The CDR3 coding sequence is TGTGCCAGCAGCTTAGGTTTAGACTCCTACAATGAGCAGTTCTTC. Its protein product is CASSLGLDSYNEQFF.

V and J are TRBV29-1 and TRBJ2-2, with 12 bases aligning to TRBD1. The ends lost 7 bases at V and 7 bases at J; junction bases unmatched: 7. The CDR3 is 14 amino acids. In germline, CDR1 is SQVTM, CDR2 ANQGSEA. CDR3 nucleotides: TGCAGCGCCGGAGGGACAGGGGGCCACGGGGAGCTGTTTTTT. Translation gives CSAGGTGGHGELFF.

The V gene is TRBV5-6, the J gene TRBJ2-2; D is unclear. Trimming stripped 4 bases from V and 0 bases from J, with 16 bases between. The CDR3 runs 17 residues. Germline lookup yields CDR1 SGHDT and CDR2 YYEEEE. For the CDR3, the DNA is TGTGCCAGCAGCCCCCATGGGCGACTGACGAACACCGGGGAGCTGTTTTTT. Residues: CASSPHGRLTNTGELFF.

The chain combines TRBV12-5 with TRBJ2-5; D is undetermined. V gave up 1 base and J gave up 4 bases, with 4 bases separating them. The CDR3 is made up of 12 amino acids. From germline, CDR1 is LGHNT and CDR2 FRNRAP. The CDR3 DNA reads as TGTGCTAGTGGTTTGGACTTAGAGACCCAGTACTTC. Protein: CASGLDLETQYF. The full variable domain, with the rest looked up from reference TRBV12-5 and TRBJ2-5, is DARVTQTPRHKVTEMGQEVTMRCQPILGHNTVFWYRQTMMQGLELLAYFRNRAPLDDSGMPKDRFSAEMPDATLATLKIQPSEPRDSAVYFCASGLDLETQYFGPGTRLLVL.

The chain is built from TRBV7-9 and TRBJ2-3; 11 nucleotides align to TRBD1. The V and J ends lost 9 bases and 4 bases, in that order; junction bases with no gene match: 3. Germline V gene sequence: CDR1 SEHNR, CDR2 FQNEAQ (reference sequence). The CDR3 is 13 amino acids. CDR3 bases: TGTGCCAGTTCGGGACAGGGGGCAGATACGCAGTATTTT. It encodes CASSGQGADTQYF.